This T cell receptor (beta chain) was recovered during a study of T cells in Graves' hyperthyroidism and ophthalmopathy. The overall study: Peripheral blood was acquired at first diagnosis, ahead of any therapy whatsoever.

TCR beta CDR3 regions were amplified from RNA transcripts. RT-PCR in the first round (using the HTBI primer set) targeted the TCR CDR3. TCRdb re-analysed the multiplex PCR reads in MiXCR, keeping a single row per CDR3 protein. The sample yields 490,000 or so distinct CDR3 sequences, just under 20% seen once. This clonotype was found once. The antigen is not known. Findings and caveats of the study: Appearing also in blood were most of the thyroid clonotypes expanded above 0.001.

Lactation, pregnancy, other autoimmune disease or uncontrolled infection excluded patients. J gave up 4 bases and V 5 bases, and 7 bases lay outside the gene matches. The CDR3 extends over 15 amino acids. CDR1 and CDR2 (germline): MNHNS, SASEGT. The J gene is TRBJ1-4, the V gene TRBV6-1; 7 bases map to TRBD1. The receptor's source is a man aged 35-49 years with Graves' ophthalmopathy. Sequencing was performed on blood. In nucleotides, the CDR3 is TGTGCCAGCAGTATTGCCGGACAGGATAATGAAAAACTGTTTTTT. As protein: CASSIAGQDNEKLFF.